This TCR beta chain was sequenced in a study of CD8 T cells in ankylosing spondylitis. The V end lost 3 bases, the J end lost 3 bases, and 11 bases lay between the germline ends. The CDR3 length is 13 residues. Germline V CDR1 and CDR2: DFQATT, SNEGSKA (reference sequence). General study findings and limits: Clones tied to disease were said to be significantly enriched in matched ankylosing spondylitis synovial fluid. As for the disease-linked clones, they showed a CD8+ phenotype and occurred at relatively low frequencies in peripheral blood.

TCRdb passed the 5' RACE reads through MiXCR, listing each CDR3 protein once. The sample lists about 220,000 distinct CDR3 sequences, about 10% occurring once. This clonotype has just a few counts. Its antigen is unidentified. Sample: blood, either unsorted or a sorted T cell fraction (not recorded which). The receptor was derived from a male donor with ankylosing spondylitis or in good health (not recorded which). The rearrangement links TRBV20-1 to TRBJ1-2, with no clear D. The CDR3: CSARKYGDYGYTF. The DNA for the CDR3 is TGCAGTGCTAGGAAATATGGGGACTATGGCTACACCTTC.